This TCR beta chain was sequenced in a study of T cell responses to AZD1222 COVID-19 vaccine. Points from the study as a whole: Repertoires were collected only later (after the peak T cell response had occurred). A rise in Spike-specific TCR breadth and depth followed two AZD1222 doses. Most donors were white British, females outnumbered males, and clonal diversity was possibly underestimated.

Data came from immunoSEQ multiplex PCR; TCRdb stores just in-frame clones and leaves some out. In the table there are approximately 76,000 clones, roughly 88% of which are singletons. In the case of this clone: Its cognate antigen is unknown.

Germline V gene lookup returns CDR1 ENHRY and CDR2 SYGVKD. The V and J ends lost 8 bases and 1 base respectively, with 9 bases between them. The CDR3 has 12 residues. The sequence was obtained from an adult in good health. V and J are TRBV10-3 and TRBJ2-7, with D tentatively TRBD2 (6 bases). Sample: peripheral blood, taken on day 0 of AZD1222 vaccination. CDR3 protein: CAIGRESYEQYF. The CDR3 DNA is TGTGCCATCGGGCGGGAATCCTACGAGCAGTACTTC.